These T cell receptor beta chains were read from a single sample in a study of identical twins. TCRdb re-analysed the 5' RACE reads in MiXCR, keeping a single row per CDR3 protein. There are roughly 700,000 distinct CDR3 sequences in the sample; less than 10% occur only once, and approximately 0.96% lies in the top ten. The data also belong to a second study, concerning yellow fever vaccine responses in identical twins.

Sequencing was performed on PBMCs. These receptors were taken from a woman aged 18 to 35 in good health. Both conserved end residues are part of each CDR3. D genes are given only for firm matches. Clone size is stated in some rows and not others, as once, few, many or a class when expanded.

d_gene	abundance	v_gene	j_gene	CDR3aa	CDR3nt
-	-	TRBV6-5	TRBJ2-7	CASSYSLGSYEQYF	TGTGCCAGCAGTTACTCGCTGGGTTCCTACGAGCAGTACTTC
TRBD2	few	TRBV27	TRBJ2-7	CASSLGTSGRRDEQYF	TGTGCCAGCAGTCTCGGGACTAGCGGGAGACGGGACGAGCAGTACTTC
-	-	TRBV5-6	TRBJ2-3	CASSPLAPITGTKNTQYF	TGTGCCAGCAGCCCCTTAGCTCCCATCACAGGAACAAAAAATACGCAGTATTTT
-	few	TRBV2	TRBJ2-3	CASSITRLSTDTQYF	TGTGCCAGCAGTATAACACGGCTATCGACAGATACGCAGTATTTT
-	-	TRBV10-2	TRBJ2-2	CASSESIAMRELFF	TGCGCCAGCAGTGAGTCTATCGCTATGAGGGAGCTGTTTTTT
TRBD2	-	TRBV15	TRBJ2-1	CATSRDLGTSGWNNEQFF	TGTGCCACCAGCAGAGATTTAGGGACTAGCGGATGGAACAATGAGCAGTTCTTC
TRBD2	-	TRBV28	TRBJ2-3	CACSSWTSGGTTSTDTQYF	TGTGCCTGCAGTTCATGGACTAGCGGGGGGACTACTAGCACAGATACGCAGTATTTT
TRBD2	few	TRBV5-1	TRBJ2-7	CASSASTSGGPIEQYF	TGCGCCAGCAGCGCCTCAACTAGCGGGGGCCCCATCGAGCAGTACTTC
TRBD2	-	TRBV6-1	TRBJ2-7	CASSETSGTYEQYF	TGTGCCAGCAGTGAAACTAGCGGGACCTACGAGCAGTACTTC
-	-	TRBV6-1	TRBJ2-2	CASRTHKRTANTGELFF	TGTGCCAGCAGGACTCACAAGCGGACCGCGAACACCGGGGAGCTGTTTTTT
-	-	TRBV11-2	TRBJ2-1	CASSLSSGLEQFF	TGTGCCAGCAGCTTAAGCTCTGGACTCGAGCAGTTCTTC
-	few	TRBV6-5	TRBJ2-7	CASSYSLLGFLNYEQYF	TGTGCCAGCAGTTACAGCTTGTTGGGTTTCTTAAACTACGAGCAGTACTTC
-	many	TRBV12-3/TRBV12-4	TRBJ2-7	CASSLASEQYF	TGTGCCAGCAGTTTAGCTAGCGAGCAGTACTTC
-	once	TRBV6-4	TRBJ2-2	CASSPEGGNTGELFF	TGTGCCAGCAGTCCAGAAGGGGGGAACACCGGGGAGCTGTTTTTT
TRBD2	few	TRBV11-2	TRBJ2-3	CASSFRGGRGTDTQYF	TGTGCCAGCAGCTTCCGTGGCGGGAGGGGCACAGATACGCAGTATTTT
-	many	TRBV4-2	TRBJ1-2	CASNPRNGERGYTF	TGTGCCAGCAACCCGAGGAACGGAGAGAGAGGCTACACCTTC
-	-	TRBV24-1	TRBJ2-1	CATSDFATGPSFF	TGTGCCACCAGTGATTTCGCGACGGGTCCCTCATTCTTC